These T cell receptor beta chains were read from a single sample in a study of OX40 agonist ivuxolimab in advanced cancers. Profiled with immunoSEQ multiplex PCR; TCRdb holds only in-frame clones, not every one. The sample shows tens of thousands of clones, roughly nine tenths of them seen only once. Sequenced material: CD4+ or CD8+ T cells sorted from blood, taken in a trial of the OX40 agonist ivuxolimab. Every receptor here comes from an adult with an advanced solid tumor such as melanoma, head and neck, liver or kidney cancer. CDR3s include the opening cysteine and the closing phenylalanine or tryptophan. The D gene is left open where the match is weak. Clone size, where shown, is once, few, many, or a class for clones that have expanded.

j_gene: TRBJ2-2; abundance: .; v_gene: TRBV18; d_gene: .; CDR3nt: TGTGCCAGCTCACCACTAAACACCGGGGAGCTGTTTTTT; CDR3aa: CASSPLNTGELFF
j_gene: TRBJ1-1; abundance: .; v_gene: TRBV6-1; d_gene: TRBD1; CDR3nt: TGTGCCAGCAGTTGGGGACAGGTGAACACTGAAGCTTTCTTT; CDR3aa: CASSWGQVNTEAFF
j_gene: TRBJ2-7; abundance: .; v_gene: TRBV28; d_gene: .; CDR3nt: TGTGCCAGCAGTTCGGGACCCATCTACGAGCAGTACTTC; CDR3aa: CASSSGPIYEQYF
j_gene: TRBJ1-2; abundance: .; v_gene: TRBV4-1; d_gene: .; CDR3nt: TGCGCCAGCAGCCAAGTGCTAAAGGACAGTAACTTCTATGGCTACACCTTC; CDR3aa: CASSQVLKDSNFYGYTF
j_gene: TRBJ1-4; abundance: .; v_gene: TRBV19; d_gene: TRBD1; CDR3nt: TGTGCCAGTACCCACGGGACAGGGGGCAGGGAAAAACTGTTTTTT; CDR3aa: CASTHGTGGREKLFF
j_gene: TRBJ1-2; abundance: .; v_gene: TRBV30; d_gene: .; CDR3nt: TGTGCCTGGAGAGGGCCCCTTAATACATATGGCTACACCTTC; CDR3aa: CAWRGPLNTYGYTF
j_gene: TRBJ2-7; abundance: .; v_gene: TRBV5-1; d_gene: .; CDR3nt: TGCGCCAGCAGCTTGGTGCCGACGGCCGAGCAGTACTTC; CDR3aa: CASSLVPTAEQYF
j_gene: TRBJ1-1; abundance: .; v_gene: TRBV9; d_gene: .; CDR3nt: TGTGCCAGCAGCGTGAAGGATCGAGGATTAGGGAGCCAAAACACTGAAGCTTTCTTT; CDR3aa: CASSVKDRGLGSQNTEAFF
j_gene: TRBJ2-2; abundance: .; v_gene: TRBV5-5; d_gene: TRBD2; CDR3nt: TGTGCCAGCAGCTCCGAGCGACTAGGACTAGCGGGAACCGGGGAGCTGTTTTTT; CDR3aa: CASSSERLGLAGTGELFF
j_gene: TRBJ1-6; abundance: once; v_gene: TRBV7-9; d_gene: TRBD1; CDR3nt: TGTGCCAGCAGCTTCGGACAGGAGTATAATTCACCCCTCCACTTT; CDR3aa: CASSFGQEYNSPLHF
j_gene: TRBJ2-2; abundance: .; v_gene: TRBV5-1; d_gene: .; CDR3nt: TGCGCCAGCAGCTTGGAAGCTAGCTCAACCGGGGAGCTGTTTTTT; CDR3aa: CASSLEASSTGELFF
j_gene: TRBJ2-5; abundance: .; v_gene: TRBV19; d_gene: TRBD2; CDR3nt: TGTGCCAGTAGTTTAGGCGGGAGTTACCAAGAGACCCAGTACTTC; CDR3aa: CASSLGGSYQETQYF
j_gene: TRBJ2-1; abundance: .; v_gene: TRBV28; d_gene: TRBD1; CDR3nt: TGTGCCAGCAGGGTACAGGGGTGGCTCAATGAGCAGTTCTTC; CDR3aa: CASRVQGWLNEQFF
j_gene: TRBJ2-7; abundance: .; v_gene: TRBV7-2; d_gene: TRBD1; CDR3nt: TGTGCCAGCAGACCGACAGGGGGCTCCTACGAGCAGTACTTC; CDR3aa: CASRPTGGSYEQYF
j_gene: TRBJ2-3; abundance: .; v_gene: TRBV28; d_gene: TRBD2; CDR3nt: TGTGCCAGCAGTTTATCATCTAGCGGGGACACAGATACGCAGTATTTT; CDR3aa: CASSLSSSGDTDTQYF
j_gene: TRBJ2-7; abundance: .; v_gene: TRBV19; d_gene: .; CDR3nt: TGTGCCAGTAGTACTTTCATGGGCGCCAAATACGAGCAGTACTTC; CDR3aa: CASSTFMGAKYEQYF
j_gene: TRBJ2-2; abundance: .; v_gene: TRBV4-3; d_gene: .; CDR3nt: TGCGCCAGCAGCCAAGATCGGGGTATCAACACCGGGGAGCTGTTTTTT; CDR3aa: CASSQDRGINTGELFF
j_gene: TRBJ2-5; abundance: .; v_gene: TRBV4-2; d_gene: TRBD2; CDR3nt: TGTGCCAGCAGCCCAGAGGGCGGGAGGTACGAGACCCAGTACTTC; CDR3aa: CASSPEGGRYETQYF
j_gene: TRBJ1-1; abundance: .; v_gene: TRBV7-2; d_gene: .; CDR3nt: TGTGCCAGCACCCGACAGATGAACACTGAAGCTTTCTTT; CDR3aa: CASTRQMNTEAFF
j_gene: TRBJ2-7; abundance: .; v_gene: TRBV7-3; d_gene: TRBD2; CDR3nt: TGTGCCAGCAGGCTAGCGGCTCCTTGGGAGCAGTACTTC; CDR3aa: CASRLAAPWEQYF
j_gene: TRBJ2-5; abundance: .; v_gene: TRBV7-8; d_gene: TRBD1; CDR3nt: TGTGCCAGCAGCTTAGGAACAGGGGCCTGGGCCCAGTACTTC; CDR3aa: CASSLGTGAWAQYF
j_gene: TRBJ1-2; abundance: once; v_gene: TRBV30; d_gene: .; CDR3nt: TGTGCCTGGAGTGTAAAGGGGATCTCTTACTATGGCTACACCTTC; CDR3aa: CAWSVKGISYYGYTF
j_gene: TRBJ2-1; abundance: .; v_gene: TRBV4-1; d_gene: TRBD2; CDR3nt: TGCGCCAGCAGCCAAGTGGATGTGGGACTAGCGGTCTACAATGAGCAGTTCTTC; CDR3aa: CASSQVDVGLAVYNEQFF
j_gene: TRBJ1-4; abundance: .; v_gene: TRBV5-1; d_gene: .; CDR3nt: TGCGCCAGCAGCTTGGCTAGGGGATTATCAGCAACTAATGAAAAACTGTTTTTT; CDR3aa: CASSLARGLSATNEKLFF
j_gene: TRBJ1-6; abundance: .; v_gene: TRBV7-2; d_gene: .; CDR3nt: TGTGCCAGCAGCTCAGCAAATTCGTGGTCCTATAATTCACCCCTCCACTTT; CDR3aa: CASSSANSWSYNSPLHF
j_gene: TRBJ1-3; abundance: .; v_gene: TRBV18; d_gene: .; CDR3nt: TGTGCCAGCTCACCGGGGCAGGGACCTGGAAACACCATATATTTT; CDR3aa: CASSPGQGPGNTIYF